This entry lists 15 T cell receptor beta chains sequenced from one sample in a study of T cell responses to AZD1222 COVID-19 vaccine. Generated by immunoSEQ multiplex PCR, the TCRdb table keeps only in-frame clones and is missing some. The table lists about 260,000 clones, roughly 93% of them singletons. Here the sequenced sample was peripheral blood, taken on day 0 of AZD1222 vaccination. The receptors originated from an adult in good health.

The chain uses TRBV28 and TRBJ1-5; possible D gene TRBD1, 6 bases. V was shortened by 3 bases and J by 7 bases, with 19 bases between the two germline ends. Germline CDR1 is MDHEN and CDR2 is SYDVKM. The length of the CDR3 is 16 residues. CDR3 protein: CASSFGGQGIGQPQHF. The CDR3 DNA is TGTGCCAGCAGTTTCGGGGGGCAGGGGATTGGGCAGCCCCAGCATTTT.

The chain uses TRBV27 and TRBJ2-5; no clear D gene. CDR3 length equals 12 residues. Germline V CDR1 and CDR2: MNHEY, SMNVEV (reference sequence). The V gene lost 6 bases and the J gene lost 4 bases, with 9 bases spanning the gap. The DNA of the CDR3 is TGTGCCAGCAGGTCCGTGGGAGAGACCCAGTACTTC. Translated, it gives CASRSVGETQYF.

The chain has TRBV5-1 and TRBJ2-5; 7 bases map to TRBD2. Germline lookup yields CDR1 SGHRS and CDR2 YFSETQ. V was clipped by 0 bases and J by 5 bases; unmatched bases: 4. The CDR3 loop spans 14 amino acids. CDR3 residues: CASSLELATETQYF. The DNA for the CDR3 is TGCGCCAGCAGCTTGGAACTAGCGACCGAGACCCAGTACTTC.

This chain connects TRBV2 to TRBJ1-5; no reliable D call. The ends were cut back, 4 bases at V and 5 bases at J, with 9 bases in the middle. Germline V gene sequence: CDR1 SNHLY, CDR2 FYNNEI. The CDR3 has 13 amino acids. CDR3 nucleotide sequence: TGTGCCAGCAGTGGACGGGTGGATCAGCCCCAGCATTTT. Its translation: CASSGRVDQPQHF.

The chain employs TRBV28 and TRBJ2-7; the D call may be TRBD1 or TRBD2 (6 bases each). This CDR3 is built from 13 residues. The germline V gene has CDR1 MDHEN and CDR2 SYDVKM. V lost 3 bases to trimming and J lost 7 bases, with 13 bases between them. In DNA, the CDR3 is TGTGCCAGCAGTTTGGGACTTAGGGGGGAGCAGTACTTC. Encoded protein: CASSLGLRGEQYF.

This sequence joins TRBV7-9 and TRBJ2-2; D remains ambiguous. Germline-derived CDR1 and CDR2 are SEHNR and FQNEAQ (reference sequence). The V end lost 6 bases, the J end lost 0 bases, and 11 bases lay between the germline ends. The CDR3 contains 15 residues. The CDR3 protein is CASRRPTPNTGELFF. The CDR3 region has the DNA TGTGCCAGCAGACGCCCGACACCGAACACCGGGGAGCTGTTTTTT.

This sequence joins TRBV19 and TRBJ2-6; weak D call: TRBD1 (5 bases). The CDR3 length is 16 residues. In germline, CDR1 is LNHDA, CDR2 SQIVND (reference sequence). Deletions cut 4 bases from V and 0 bases from J, with 10 bases between. The CDR3 region has the DNA TGTGCCAGTAGTACCGGCAGGGTCTCTGGGGCCAACGTCCTGACTTTC. Encoded protein: CASSTGRVSGANVLTF.

The rearrangement joins TRBV5-1 to TRBJ1-1; the D is unclear. The CDR3 runs to 12 residues. The ends were cut back, 4 bases at V and 6 bases at J, with 10 bases in the middle. Germline loops: CDR1 SGHRS, CDR2 YFSETQ. The CDR3: CASSPGDAEAFF. The CDR3 DNA follows: TGCGCCAGCAGCCCAGGAGATGCTGAAGCTTTCTTT.

The V gene is TRBV5-4, the J gene TRBJ1-2; D gene uncertain. The CDR3 has 14 residues. Per the germline V gene, CDR1 is SGHNT and CDR2 is YYREEE (reference sequence). The ends were cut back, 2 bases at V and 8 bases at J, with 16 bases in the middle. As DNA, the CDR3 is TGTGCCAGCAGCTTATTAGTAGGAAAGCGGGGCTACACCTTC. Protein product: CASSLLVGKRGYTF. The complete variable domain, with remaining parts taken from reference TRBV5-4 and TRBJ1-2, reads ETGVTQSPTHLIKTRGQQVTLRCSSQSGHNTVSWYQQALGQGPQFIFQYYREEENGRGNFPPRFSGLQFPNYSSELNVNALELDDSALYLCASSLLVGKRGYTFGSGTRLTVV.

This clone was found once. V gene TRBV11-2 combines with J gene TRBJ2-3; D is unresolved. Germline loops: CDR1 SGHAT, CDR2 FQNNGV. The CDR3 consists of 13 residues. V was clipped by 1 base and J by 4 bases, with 6 bases between them. The CDR3 here is CASSLGGPDTQYF. CDR3 in DNA: TGTGCCAGCAGCTTAGGTGGACCAGATACGCAGTATTTT. Variable domain in full (rest from reference TRBV11-2 and TRBJ2-3): EAGVAQSPRYKIIEKRQSVAFWCNPISGHATLYWYQQILGQGPKLLIQFQNNGVVDDSQLPKDRFSAERLKGVDSTLKIQPAKLEDSAVYLCASSLGGPDTQYFGPGTRLTVL.

The genes are TRBV20-1 and TRBJ2-7, with D possibly being TRBD1 (5 bases). V was cut by 5 bases and J by 4 bases, with 9 bases left in between. This CDR3 region has 11 residues. Germline V gene sequence: CDR1 DFQATT, CDR2 SNEGSKA (reference sequence). CDR3 protein: CSAPRGYEQYF. The DNA of the CDR3 is TGCAGTGCTCCAAGGGGTTACGAGCAGTACTTC.

The chain carries TRBV10-3 and TRBJ1-1, with 7 bases that match TRBD1. V was clipped by 2 bases and J by 5 bases; unmatched bases: 8. Germline V gene lookup returns CDR1 ENHRY and CDR2 SYGVKD. The CDR3 spans 15 residues. The CDR3 spells CAISEREGAGTEAFF. The CDR3 DNA follows: TGTGCCATCAGTGAGAGAGAGGGGGCAGGAACTGAAGCTTTCTTT.

V usage is TRBV29-1 and J usage is TRBJ1-2, with D perhaps matching TRBD1 (6 bases). V shed 6 bases and J shed 3 bases, with 20 bases lying between them. CDR1 is SQVTM, CDR2 ANQGSEA, per germline. CDR3 length: 15 amino acids. This CDR3 reads CSVTPLGGADYGYTF. CDR3 sequence (DNA): TGCAGCGTGACCCCCCTGGGGGGGGCTGACTATGGCTACACCTTC.

The V gene is TRBV2, the J gene TRBJ1-2; D might be TRBD1 (5 bases). With 8 bases removed from V and 5 bases from J, the gap between germline ends came to 18 bases. Germline V gene lookup returns CDR1 SNHLY and CDR2 FYNNEI. The CDR3 is 14 residues long. The CDR3 DNA reads TGTGCCAGCGGGATAATAGGGCGGGGGTATGGCTACACCTTC. Translated: CASGIIGRGYGYTF.

The chain carries TRBV15 and TRBJ2-7; TRBD1 agrees at 10 bases. V lost 1 base and J lost 3; bases outside the gene matches: 3. The CDR3 runs 15 residues. The germline V gene has CDR1 LNHNV and CDR2 YYDKDF (reference sequence). CDR3 coding DNA: TGTGCCACCAGCAGAGGGGGACAGGGGCACTACGAGCAGTACTTC. Translating it yields CATSRGGQGHYEQYF.